A selection of T cell receptor beta chains follows, all from one sample in a study of blood T cell repertoires in COVID-19. Data came from immunoSEQ multiplex PCR; TCRdb stores just in-frame clones and leaves some out. The table shows around 68,000 clones, with roughly 89% occurring only once. The source material was peripheral blood. These receptors came from a woman aged 45 to 65 with acute or convalescent COVID-19. Each CDR3 is given without its conserved first and last residue. Clone sizes are given selectively: once, few, many, or a class where the clone is expanded.

cdr3_length clone_size j_call v_call cdr3_aa
13 . TRBJ2-1 TRBV9 ASSVYAISYNEQF
13 . TRBJ1-4 TRBV7-9 ASSLAQGGNEKLF
13 . TRBJ2-3 TRBV2 ASSVGQGQADTQY
14 . TRBJ1-2 TRBV28 ASSLPPGRPNYGYT
13 . TRBJ2-3 TRBV4-1 ASSQLSGGASTQY
14 few TRBJ2-7 TRBV7-9 ASSLDPGLAPYEQY
9 . TRBJ2-7 TRBV6-6 ASTNYYEQY
13 . TRBJ2-2 TRBV9 ASSGGHANTGELF
13 . TRBJ1-2 TRBV13 ASSPPERANYGYT
13 . TRBJ1-4 TRBV6-5 ASRQWVAAYEKLF
11 . TRBJ2-5 TRBV6-5 ASSPYDKETQY
13 once TRBJ2-1 TRBV6-5 ASSSGGRALYEQF
11 . TRBJ2-1 TRBV19 ASSGVVYNEQF
13 . TRBJ1-3 TRBV3-1/TRBV3-2 ASSPSIPSGNTIY
12 . TRBJ1-1 TRBV18 ASSPPSVRTEAF
11 . TRBJ1-6 TRBV7-7 AFRGSYNSPLH
13 . TRBJ2-7 TRBV11-2 ASSLEAGSLSEQY
12 . TRBJ2-7 TRBV28 ASSLYPQAGRQY
11 . TRBJ1-5 TRBV19 ASSDTVNQPQH
12 . TRBJ1-2 TRBV30 AWSTGQNNYGYT
14 . TRBJ1-1 TRBV9 ASSVGGGARDTEAF
10 . TRBJ1-2 TRBV28 ASNAGNYGYT
12 . TRBJ2-3 TRBV18 ASRRDSSTDTQY
9 once TRBJ2-3 TRBV12-3/TRBV12-4 ASSGGDTQY
13 . TRBJ2-6 TRBV5-5 ASSLRYSGANVLT
10 . TRBJ1-1 TRBV9 ASSAYGTEAF
13 . TRBJ1-4 TRBV6-5 ASSIGALLEGKLF
12 . TRBJ2-7 TRBV28 ASTLSRPPYEQY
11 . TRBJ2-5 TRBV27 ASSPGHQETQY
12 . TRBJ2-7 TRBV10-2 ASRDQGGTYEQY
12 . TRBJ1-5 TRBV30 AWSVGGGSRPQH
11 . TRBJ1-5 TRBV12-3/TRBV12-4 ASRTVSNQPQH
13 . TRBJ1-2 TRBV11-2 ASSPLGGGNYGYT
10 . TRBJ1-1 TRBV3-1/TRBV3-2 ASSLRDTEAF
12 . TRBJ2-5 TRBV6-6 ASQQGALLETQY
11 . TRBJ1-6 TRBV30 AWSKGGGSPLH
12 . TRBJ1-4 TRBV28 ASRQDRLNEKLF